The sequence of this T cell receptor beta chain was determined in a study of response to subunit inactivated influenza vaccine. Findings and limits, study-wide: Authors suggested each seasonal influenza vaccination recruits few new T cells.

TCRdb reanalysed the RT-PCR reads using MiXCR and keeps one entry per CDR3 protein. The data contain approximately 300,000 distinct CDR3 sequences, over 20% of them singletons. Germline CDR1 and CDR2: SGHAT and FQNNGV. Deletions cut 5 bases from V and 3 bases from J, with 11 bases between. The CDR3 consists of 13 residues. With respect to this clonotype: Its antigen is still unknown.

This sequence was found in a man between 50 and 70 years old who received an inactivated influenza vaccine. The chain joins TRBV11-2 to TRBJ2-7; D call uncertain. The sample was PBMCs from blood, taken about 19 months after vaccination. CDR3: CASSPGVDYEQYF. The CDR3 DNA sequence: TGTGCCAGCAGCCCGGGCGTCGACTACGAGCAGTACTTC.